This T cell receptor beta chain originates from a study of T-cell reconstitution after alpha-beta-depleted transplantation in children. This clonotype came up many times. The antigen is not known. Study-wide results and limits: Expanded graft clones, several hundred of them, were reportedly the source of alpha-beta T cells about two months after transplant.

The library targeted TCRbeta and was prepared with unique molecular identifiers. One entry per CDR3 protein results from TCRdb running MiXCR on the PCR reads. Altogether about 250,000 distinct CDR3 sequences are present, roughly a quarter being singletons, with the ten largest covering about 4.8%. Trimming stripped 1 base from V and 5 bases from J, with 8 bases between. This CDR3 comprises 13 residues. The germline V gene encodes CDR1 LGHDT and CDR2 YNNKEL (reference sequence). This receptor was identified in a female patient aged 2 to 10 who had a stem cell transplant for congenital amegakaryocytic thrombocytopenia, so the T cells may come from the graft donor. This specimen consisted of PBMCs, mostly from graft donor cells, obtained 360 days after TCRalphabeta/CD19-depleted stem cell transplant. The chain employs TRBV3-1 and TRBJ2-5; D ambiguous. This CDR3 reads CASSQVAPETQYF. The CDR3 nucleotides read TGTGCCAGCAGCCAAGTGGCCCCGGAGACCCAGTACTTC.